This T cell receptor beta chain was profiled in a study of blood T cells in healthy people across ages. Then a second PCR, running roughly 6 to 12 cycles, was carried out with a sample-barcoded 5' primer and a J-beta primer mix. TCRdb re-called the 5' RACE reads through MiXCR, storing one row per CDR3 protein. In the table there are over 1,500,000 distinct CDR3 sequences, less than 50% of which are singletons. In germline, CDR1 is MNHNY, CDR2 SVGAGI (reference sequence). V gave up 2 bases and J gave up 1 base; unmatched junction bases: 7. The CDR3 extends over 16 amino acids. Study-wide results and limits: CMV status of donors was unknown, possibly confounding expanded clonotype changes. Long-lived donors had more naive CD4+ cells and higher diversity than aged donors.

Comment on this clonotype: Its cognate antigen is unknown.

Per sample, a minimum of 6 million PBMCs were isolated. The receptor was derived from a woman between 40 and 55 years old in good health. Source material: blood. The rearrangement uses TRBV6-6 and TRBJ2-5; 7 bases fit TRBD2. The CDR3 loop is CASSYGGGLGQETQYF. CDR3 nucleotides: TGTGCCAGCAGTTACGGGGGAGGGCTCGGCCAAGAGACCCAGTACTTC.